This TCR beta chain appears in the sequencing data of a study of T cells in tumors after PD-1 blockade. Study in general: Peripheral blood samples averaged approximately 33,000 unique clonotypes and more than 100,000 templates.

The table came from immunoSEQ multiplex PCR; TCRdb's copy has only in-frame clones and leaves some out. The profile shows approximately 6,200 clones, about four fifths of them singletons. Trimming removed 5 bases at V and 1 base at J, with 12 bases between. This CDR3 is built from 14 residues. Germline assignment: CDR1 KGHSH and CDR2 LQKENI. This TCR derives from a human donor with advanced basal cell or squamous cell carcinoma (not recorded which). This chain uses TRBV18 with TRBJ2-7; D is undetermined. The specimen comprised PBMCs, sampled after anti-PD-1 therapy. The CDR3 DNA follows: TGTGCCAGCTCATCGGCAGGTGGTTCCTACGAGCAGTACTTC. Translating gives CASSSAGGSYEQYF.